Below, 8 T cell receptor beta chains from the same sample are listed, as sequenced in a study of shared clonotypes between healthy human individuals. The assay was immunoSEQ multiplex PCR, and TCRdb's table has in-frame clones only and misses some. The top ten clones hold around 0.14% of a sample with roughly 2.5 million clones, 90% to 95% of them seen once. The specimen sequenced was naive CD4+ T cells sorted from blood. Subset denoted: CD45RA+ positively selected. All receptors come from a man between 18 and 35 years old in good health.

J is TRBJ2-7 and V is TRBV5-1; D perhaps matches TRBD1 (7 bases). Trimming left V 0 bases short and J 0 bases short, with 19 bases between. This CDR3 comprises 18 residues. Germline V gene data show CDR1 as SGHRS and CDR2 as YFSETQ. Here the CDR3 reads CASSLAGGGGQSSYEQYF. DNA of the CDR3: TGCGCCAGCAGCTTGGCTGGAGGGGGCGGTCAGAGCTCCTACGAGCAGTACTTC.

V gene TRBV28 combines with J gene TRBJ2-5; 9 bases are a match to TRBD1. Per germline, CDR1 MDHEN and CDR2 SYDVKM. V lost 3 bases to trimming and J lost 5 bases; unmatched junction nucleotides: 7. The CDR3 extends over 15 amino acids. The CDR3 region is CASSLDRGFWETQYF. CDR3 coding DNA: TGTGCCAGCAGTTTGGACAGGGGATTTTGGGAGACCCAGTACTTC.

The V gene is TRBV27, the J gene TRBJ1-2, with 8 bases matching TRBD1. This CDR3 is 14 amino acids long. CDR1 MNHEY and CDR2 SMNVEV come from the germline V gene (reference sequence). After removal of 9 bases from V and 3 bases from J, the junction contained 9 bases not matched to a gene. Written as DNA, the CDR3 is TGTGCCAGTGGACGACAGGGGATCCACTATGGCTACACCTTC. Residues: CASGRQGIHYGYTF.

CDR3 sequence: CAISIYSDGYGYTF. For the CDR3, the DNA is TGTGCCATCAGCATATACTCTGATGGCTATGGCTACACCTTC. J is TRBJ1-2 and V is TRBV10-3; D gene ambiguous. V was clipped by 6 bases and J by 4 bases, with 15 bases between them. The length of the CDR3 is 14 residues. Germline V gives CDR1 ENHRY, CDR2 SYGVKD.

The chain links TRBV5-1 to TRBJ2-7; D is possibly TRBD2 (6 bases). The CDR3 runs 18 residues. V lost 1 base to trimming and J lost 9 bases, with 29 bases between them. CDR1 and CDR2 (germline): SGHRS, YFSETQ. The CDR3 DNA follows: TGCGCCAGCAGCTTGTATCCGGGGGACTGGATGGAAGGGTATGGGCAGTACTTC. Its protein product is CASSLYPGDWMEGYGQYF.

The genes are TRBV6-1 and TRBJ2-7; no clear D gene. The germline CDR1 and CDR2 sequences are MNHNS and SASEGT. The CDR3 is made up of 15 amino acids. V lost 1 base, J lost 3 bases, and 13 bases lay in between. CDR3 loop: CASSEEGIPYYEQYF. The DNA of the CDR3 is TGTGCCAGCAGTGAAGAAGGAATACCCTACTACGAGCAGTACTTC.

The V call is TRBV10-3, the J call TRBJ2-1; D might be TRBD1 or TRBD2, each matching 6 bases. Deletions cut 11 bases from V and 7 bases from J, with 15 bases between. Germline assignment: CDR1 ENHRY and CDR2 SYGVKD. CDR3 length: 12 residues. In DNA, the CDR3 is TGTGCCGCCGGAGGGGGGATGAATGAGCAGTTCTTC. Amino acids: CAAGGGMNEQFF.

This clone has a handful of counts. This chain uses TRBV30 with TRBJ1-2; D is undetermined. Germline V CDR1 and CDR2: GTSNPN, SVGIG (reference sequence). This CDR3 has 13 residues. V was pared by 0 bases and J by 0 bases, with 5 bases between. CDR3 nucleotide sequence: TGTGCCTGGAGTGTAACAGCTAACTATGGCTACACCTTC. This translates into CAWSVTANYGYTF. Looking up the rest from reference TRBV30 and TRBJ1-2 gives the full variable domain: SQTIHQWPATLVQPVGSPLSLECTVEGTSNPNLYWYRQAAGRGLQLLFYSVGIGQISSEVPQNLSASRPQDRQFILSSKKLLLSDSGFYLCAWSVTANYGYTFGSGTRLTVV.